This T cell receptor (beta chain) was documented in a study of molecular identifiers for immune sequencing clone quantification. Across the whole study: In replicates, the authors split RNA from around 18,000 or 91,000 naive CD8 cells five ways and sequenced four.

Per germline, CDR1 SGHAT and CDR2 FQNNGV. The CDR3 spans 16 residues. Study-level results: Naive cells had under 1% of molecules in clones above 20 RNA copies, effectors over 99%.

Previously described methods and listed TCR primers produced bulk TCR libraries. TCRdb recomputed calls from the PCR reads with MiXCR, one row per CDR3 protein. Here the sample spans over 600,000 distinct CDR3 sequences, 15% to 20% being singletons. This clonotype was seen a single time. Antigen unknown. An end of the junction does not agree with germline; a read error may underlie this. This chain uses TRBV11-2 with TRBJ1-1; D call uncertain. This TCR derives from a human donor in good health. Some libraries in this study had Jurkat cell RNA spiked in. The source material was naive CD8+ T cells from blood, with Jurkat cell RNA spiked in. Subset described: FACS-sorted CD8+CD4-CCR7+CD45RA+ naive T cells. The CDR3 here is CASSPGVRREDSEASF. The CDR3 DNA is TGTGCCAGCAGCCCCGGGGTCAGACGGGAGGACTCTGAAGCTTCCTTT.